Here is one T cell receptor (beta chain) with its context. Its antigen is still unknown. It was by 5' RACE with UMI labels that the TRB cDNA libraries were prepared. Reprocessing the 5' RACE reads, TCRdb reports a single entry for every CDR3 protein and omits DNA. The table gives about 98,000 distinct CDR3 sequences; the top ten clones make up 0.85% to 1.4% of it. These data belong to a study of CXCR3-negative and CXCR3-positive naive CD8 T cells. Study-level findings and limits: The authors found comparable surface CD5 between naive subsets and inferred TCR strength from TRB CDR3 properties. Partial loss of CXCR3 expression followed cryopreservation; most assays used fresh PBMCs. The study found more hydrophobic TRB CDR3s in CXCR3-positive naive cells than in CXCR3-negative naive cells. Comparably high diversity was seen in both naive subsets, and much lower diversity in memory CD8+ cells.

The CD45RO-CCR7+CD27+CD95- phenotype denoted naive CD8+ T cells. Germline V gene lookup returns CDR1 SQVTM and CDR2 ANQGSEA. The CDR3 loop spans 14 amino acids. This rearrangement joins TRBV29-1 to TRBJ2-7; TCRdb reports TRBD1, a call that lacks DNA to check it against. The sequence derives from a human donor in good health. Some clones in this sample may be carry-over from other donors' samples. The sample was naive CXCR3+ CD8+ T cells from blood. Stated subset: CD45RO-CCR7+CD27+CD95- naive CD8+ T cells expressing CXCR3 (TNR3+). The CDR3 protein is CSVVPLGVQYEQYF.